The 14 T cell receptor beta chains reported below all come from one sample, sequenced in a study of CD8 T cells and mutated HIV epitopes. Time point defined: sampled during acute HIV-1 infection (about 23-92 days post infection). Oligo-dT primers carrying well-specific UMIs primed single-cell cDNA in a Smart-seq2 and MARS-Seq hybrid method. Nested PCR used template-switch oligo forward primers and barcoded TCR alpha and beta reverse primers. TCRdb fed the single-cell sequencing reads into MiXCR, producing one record per CDR3 protein. Its table records about two dozen distinct CDR3 sequences. This specimen consisted of CD8+ T cells sorted from blood by dual tetramer staining, obtained during acute HIV infection. The subset: cells binding both NAE and AE TY8 tetramers (cross-reactive), unstimulated. The receptor source for this set is a young man with HIV-1 infection.

Judged by abundance, this clonotype is hyperexpanded. This chain joins TRBV14 and TRBJ2-3; 13 positions match TRBD2. Germline V gene lookup returns CDR1 SGHDN and CDR2 FVKESK. Trimming cost V 0 bases and J 2 bases; bases outside gene matches: 8. CDR3 length: 19 amino acids. This chain's CDR3 is CASSQDNPGLAGLTDTQYF. CDR3 DNA: TGTGCCAGCAGCCAAGATAACCCGGGACTAGCGGGACTCACAGATACGCAGTATTTT. Combining the CDR3 with reference TRBV14 and TRBJ2-3 gives the whole variable domain EAGVTQFPSHSVIEKGQTVTLRCDPISGHDNLYWYRRVMGKEIKFLLHFVKESKQDESGMPNNRFLAERTGGTYSTLKVQPAELEDSGVYFCASSQDNPGLAGLTDTQYFGPGTRLTVL.

The V and J genes are TRBV14 and TRBJ2-3, with 12 bases fitting TRBD2. V was clipped by 2 bases and J by 2 bases; unmatched bases: 11. CDR3 size: 19 residues. In germline, CDR1 is SGHDN, CDR2 FVKESK. The CDR3 protein is CASSQWDQGLAGLTDTQYF. The CDR3 nucleotides are TGTGCCAGCAGCCAATGGGACCAAGGACTAGCGGGACTCACAGATACGCAGTATTTT. Filled out from reference TRBV14 and TRBJ2-3, the complete variable domain reads EAGVTQFPSHSVIEKGQTVTLRCDPISGHDNLYWYRRVMGKEIKFLLHFVKESKQDESGMPNNRFLAERTGGTYSTLKVQPAELEDSGVYFCASSQWDQGLAGLTDTQYFGPGTRLTVL.

This chain links TRBV6-5 with TRBJ2-1, with 13 positions matching TRBD2. The V gene end was trimmed by 0 bases and the J gene end by 9 bases; junction bases not matched to a gene: 11. From germline, CDR1 is MNHEY and CDR2 SVGAGI. This CDR3 has 18 amino acids. CDR3: CASSYSPPGLAGSVEQFF. DNA of the CDR3: TGTGCCAGCAGTTACTCACCTCCGGGACTAGCGGGATCTGTTGAGCAGTTCTTC.

The chain has TRBV14 and TRBJ2-1; 13 positions agree with TRBD2. V trimming: 0 bases; J trimming: 9 bases; junction bases outside the gene matches: 11. CDR3 length: 18 amino acids. Germline-derived CDR1 and CDR2 are SGHDN and FVKESK. The CDR3 loop is CASSQDNPGLAGSVEQFF. CDR3 sequence (DNA): TGTGCCAGCAGCCAAGATAACCCGGGACTAGCGGGATCTGTTGAGCAGTTCTTC.

Within the sample, this clonotype is large. The chain joins TRBV28 to TRBJ2-1, with TRBD2 matching 13 bases. With 4 bases clipped from V and 9 bases from J, the junction kept 15 bases outside the gene matches. In germline, CDR1 is MDHEN, CDR2 SYDVKM. The CDR3 length is 18 residues. CDR3 DNA: TGTGCCAGCAGTTCCGAGACCCCGGGACTAGCGGGATCTGTTGAGCAGTTCTTC. Residues: CASSSETPGLAGSVEQFF.

This clonotype is medium-sized. J is TRBJ2-1 and V is TRBV19, with TRBD2 matching over 11 bases. With 2 bases clipped from V and 4 bases from J, the junction kept 7 bases outside the gene matches. Germline CDR1 reads LNHDA; CDR2 reads SQIVND (reference sequence). This CDR3 spans 17 amino acids. This chain's CDR3 is CASSIPPGLAEYNEQFF. The DNA of the CDR3 is TGTGCCAGTAGTATACCTCCGGGACTAGCGGAGTACAATGAGCAGTTCTTC.

The CDR3 loop reads CASSQDDPGLAELTDTQYF. CDR3 in DNA: TGTGCCAGCAGCCAAGATGACCCGGGACTAGCGGAACTCACGGATACGCAGTATTTT. The chain couples TRBV14 to TRBJ2-3; 11 nucleotides align to TRBD2. CDR1 and CDR2 (germline): SGHDN, FVKESK. The CDR3 contains 19 residues. V shed 0 bases, J shed 6 bases, and the junction held 14 bases outside the gene matches. Together with reference TRBV14 and TRBJ2-3, the CDR3 gives the full variable domain: EAGVTQFPSHSVIEKGQTVTLRCDPISGHDNLYWYRRVMGKEIKFLLHFVKESKQDESGMPNNRFLAERTGGTYSTLKVQPAELEDSGVYFCASSQDDPGLAELTDTQYFGPGTRLTVL.

A note on this clonotype: A far bigger clonotype differs at one base, so this is likely a read error. This chain uses TRBV14 with TRBJ1-3, with D perhaps matching TRBD1 (6 bases). The V end lost 7 bases, the J end lost 2 bases, and 24 bases lay between the germline ends. Germline CDR1 reads SGHDN; CDR2 reads FVKESK. This CDR3 has 18 amino acids. The CDR3 DNA follows: TGTGCCAGCAACTTAGACCCAACAGGGACTATGGCTGGAAACACCATATATTTT. Its protein product is CASNLDPTGTMAGNTIYF.

The rearrangement uses TRBV14 and TRBJ2-3; 14 nucleotides align to TRBD2. The germline CDR1 and CDR2 sequences are SGHDN and FVKESK. This CDR3 spans 18 amino acids. Trimming removed 0 bases from V and 8 bases from J; junction bases left unmatched: 10. Here the CDR3 DNA reads TGTGCCAGCAGCCAAGATAACCCGGGACTAGCGGGAGTGGTTACGCAGTATTTT. This codes for CASSQDNPGLAGVVTQYF.

This clonotype was detected only a few times. The rearrangement uses TRBV7-3 and TRBJ2-3; no firm D call. Deletions cut 3 bases from V and 0 bases from J, with 10 bases between. The CDR3 has 15 amino acids. Looked up from germline, CDR1 is SGHTA and CDR2 is FQGTGA. DNA of the CDR3: TGTGCCAGCAGCTTCGGCGTGGTGAGCACAGATACGCAGTATTTT. Translating it yields CASSFGVVSTDTQYF.

This chain uses TRBV7-2 with TRBJ1-3, with a weak D call TRBD1 (6 bases). Trimming pared 1 base from V and 9 bases from J, leaving 25 bases between. The V gene's germline CDR1 is SGHTA and CDR2 FQGNSA. This CDR3 spans 18 amino acids. CDR3 protein: CASSLDPTGTMAGGTIYF. Written as DNA, the CDR3 is TGTGCCAGCAGCTTAGACCCAACAGGGACTATGGCTGGAGGCACCATATATTTT.

The gene calls are TRBV14 and TRBJ2-3; D remains unclear. The V and J ends lost 0 bases and 0 bases respectively, with 22 bases between them. CDR1 and CDR2 from the germline V gene are SGHDN and FVKESK. The CDR3 contains 20 residues. The CDR3 loop reads CASSQDNLGLQAVSTDTQYF. DNA of the CDR3: TGTGCCAGCAGCCAAGATAACCTGGGCCTCCAGGCTGTGAGCACAGATACGCAGTATTTT.

In the case of this clonotype: A far larger clone is just one base off, so this is likely a read error. As DNA, the CDR3 is TGTGCCAGCAGCCAAGATAACCCGGGACTAGCGGGACCCACAGATACGCAGTATTTT. Translating gives CASSQDNPGLAGPTDTQYF. This chain joins TRBV7-3 and TRBJ2-3, with 13 bases matching TRBD2. The V gene end was trimmed by 5 bases and the J gene end by 2 bases; junction bases not matched to a gene: 13. CDR3 size: 19 residues. Germline V CDR1 and CDR2: SGHTA, FQGTGA.

This clonotype appeared a few times. The V gene is TRBV6-5, the J gene TRBJ2-3, with 13 positions matching TRBD2. The CDR3 is 19 residues long. The J segment lost 2 bases and the V segment lost 0 bases, leaving 8 bases of the junction unmatched. Germline CDR1 reads MNHEY; CDR2 reads SVGAGI. The CDR3: CASSYSPPGLAGLTDTQYF. The CDR3 region has the DNA TGTGCCAGCAGTTACTCACCTCCGGGACTAGCGGGACTCACAGATACGCAGTATTTT.